This T cell receptor beta chain was captured in a study of blood T cell repertoires in COVID-19. Looking at the study overall: The samples span acute and convalescent COVID-19 from the United States, Italy and Spain.

Measured with immunoSEQ multiplex PCR; TCRdb has only the in-frame clones, and not every one. The sample includes 250,000 to 350,000 clones, roughly 90% of them seen just once. The CDR3 extends over 16 amino acids. CDR1 is MRHNA and CDR2 is SNTAGT in the germline V gene. The trim removed 4 bases at V and 8 bases at J, leaving 13 bases unmatched. Enrollment of patients from Seattle took place during active infection, with longitudinal follow-up. The origin of this receptor is a woman between 25 and 40 years old with COVID-19, enrolled during active disease. The sample was peripheral blood. The chain combines TRBV6-4 with TRBJ2-1, with TRBD2 identical over 8 bases. The chain's CDR3 is CASSARGGGRTDEQFF. Here the CDR3 DNA reads TGTGCCAGCAGTGCCCGGGGTGGCGGGAGGACGGATGAGCAGTTCTTC.